The 22 T cell receptor beta chains below all came from one sample that was sequenced in a study of somatic mutations in cytotoxic T cells in rheumatoid arthritis. Profiling relied on immunoSEQ multiplex PCR, and the TCRdb table lists in-frame clones only, not all of them. The sample shows thousands of clones, less than 80% of them seen only once. Sequencing was done on a sample of CD8+ T cells sorted from blood. These receptor sequences come from a woman between 45 and 65 years old in good health.

The chain uses TRBV7-9 and TRBJ1-1; D may be TRBD1 (6 bases). With 4 bases removed from V and 0 bases from J, the gap between germline ends came to 12 bases. The V gene's germline CDR1 is SEHNR and CDR2 FQNEAQ (reference sequence). This CDR3 has 15 amino acids. The DNA of the CDR3 is TGTGCCAGCAGCTCCTTAAGGGGGATGAACACTGAAGCTTTCTTT. Protein: CASSSLRGMNTEAFF.

V usage is TRBV28 and J usage is TRBJ2-7, with TRBD2 as a possible D gene (6 bases). The V end lost 7 bases, the J end lost 3 bases, and 16 bases lay between the germline ends. Germline V gives CDR1 MDHEN, CDR2 SYDVKM. The CDR3 consists of 14 residues. CDR3 loop: CASTRSGSGYEQYF. The CDR3 bases are TGTGCCAGCACCCGATCTGGTAGCGGCTACGAGCAGTACTTC.

V is TRBV4-1 and J is TRBJ1-1; D call uncertain. The CDR3 has 15 amino acids. Per germline, CDR1 MGHRA and CDR2 YSYEKL. Between the trimmed V and J ends, which lost 1 base and 11 bases, there was a span of 20 bases. CDR3 loop: CASSQGTGITEQAFF. The CDR3 DNA reads as TGCGCCAGCAGCCAAGGGACCGGGATCACTGAACAGGCTTTCTTT.

The chain couples TRBV4-3 to TRBJ2-2; 7 bases line up with TRBD1. Per the germline V gene, CDR1 is LGHNA and CDR2 is YSLEER. The CDR3 is made up of 19 amino acids. J was trimmed by 1 base and V by 0 bases; bases with no gene match: 11. CDR3 in DNA: TGCGCCAGCAGCCAAGATTGGGTGGGACAGTTTGAGAACACCGGGGAGCTGTTTTTT. It yields the protein CASSQDWVGQFENTGELFF.

The chain combines TRBV27 with TRBJ2-1, with 13 bases that match TRBD2. V trimming: 5 bases; J trimming: 8 bases; junction bases outside the gene matches: 6. The CDR3 is 15 amino acids. The germline gives CDR1 MNHEY, CDR2 SMNVEV (reference sequence). The CDR3 reads CASSPTSGGADEQFF. The CDR3, as DNA: TGTGCCAGCAGTCCAACTAGCGGGGGGGCCGATGAGCAGTTCTTC.

This rearrangement joins TRBV7-9 to TRBJ2-3; TRBD2 matches at 9 bases. The germline CDR1 and CDR2 sequences are SEHNR and FQNEAQ (reference sequence). V lost 5 bases and J lost 1; bases outside the gene matches: 7. This CDR3 is built from 16 residues. The CDR3 DNA is TGTGCCAGCAGCGGCCACTGGACTAGCGGCACAGATACGCAGTATTTT. It specifies CASSGHWTSGTDTQYF.

Only one count was recorded for this clone. This chain links TRBV28 with TRBJ1-6; 7 positions match TRBD1. J was trimmed by 6 bases and V by 4 bases; bases with no gene match: 3. CDR3 size: 14 residues. Looked up from germline, CDR1 is MDHEN and CDR2 is SYDVKM. Here the CDR3 reads CASSSQGGNSPLHF. DNA for the CDR3: TGTGCCAGCAGTTCCCAGGGGGGTAATTCACCCCTCCACTTT.

This clone was counted once. The chain combines TRBV7-8 with TRBJ2-3; 9 positions agree with TRBD1. The trim removed 3 bases at V and 5 bases at J, leaving 0 bases unmatched. Germline CDR1 SGHVS, CDR2 FQNEAQ. The CDR3 spans 13 residues. The CDR3 bases are TGTGCCAGCAGCTTGGACAGGGGAGATACGCAGTATTTT. Amino acid sequence: CASSLDRGDTQYF.

J is TRBJ1-2 and V is TRBV5-1; D might be TRBD1 (5 bases). The CDR3 is 15 residues long. Trimming removed 4 bases from V and 4 bases from J, with 17 bases in between. Germline V lookup: CDR1 SGHRS, CDR2 YFSETQ. CDR3 sequence reads: CASSPRGEEFYGYTF. CDR3 sequence (DNA): TGCGCCAGCAGCCCTCGGGGGGAAGAGTTCTATGGCTACACCTTC.

V usage is TRBV18 and J usage is TRBJ2-5, with TRBD2 identical over 8 bases. The germline V gene has CDR1 KGHSH and CDR2 LQKENI. V gave up 3 bases and J gave up 5 bases; unmatched junction bases: 8. The CDR3 has 15 residues. The CDR3 region is CASSPGLVSAETQYF. The CDR3 region has the DNA TGTGCCAGCTCACCGGGACTAGTCTCTGCGGAGACCCAGTACTTC.

This chain links TRBV19 with TRBJ1-3; D not resolved. This CDR3 has 17 amino acids. The germline gives CDR1 LNHDA, CDR2 SQIVND (reference sequence). V was cut by 7 bases and J by 7 bases, with 26 bases left in between. The CDR3 sequence: CASIPDYSGTTRNTIYF. The CDR3 nucleotides are TGTGCCAGTATCCCGGATTACTCGGGAACAACACGGAACACCATATATTTT.

The rearrangement uses TRBV6-5 and TRBJ1-1; TRBD1 matches at 7 bases. CDR1 is MNHEY and CDR2 is SVGAGI in the germline V gene. With 5 bases clipped from V and 0 bases from J, the junction kept 3 bases outside the gene matches. This CDR3 contains 14 residues. CDR3 sequence reads: CASSPGQMNTEAFF. DNA of the CDR3: TGTGCCAGCAGTCCGGGACAGATGAACACTGAAGCTTTCTTT.

The gene calls are TRBV7-3 and TRBJ2-1, with D possibly TRBD1 on 5 matching bases. The V and J ends lost 3 bases and 9 bases respectively, with 9 bases between them. CDR1 is SGHTA, CDR2 FQGTGA, per germline. CDR3 size: 12 residues. Here the CDR3 DNA reads TGTGCCAGCAGCTTCGGCGACAGTGAGCAGTTCTTC. Residues: CASSFGDSEQFF.

This clone appeared once. The chain couples TRBV7-8 to TRBJ2-1, with TRBD2 matching over 7 bases. Germline lookup yields CDR1 SGHVS and CDR2 FQNEAQ. Trimming at V came to 5 bases and at J to 8 bases, leaving 9 bases not matched to a gene. The CDR3 runs to 14 residues. The CDR3 spells CASSRAGPIDEQFF. The CDR3 DNA sequence: TGTGCCAGCAGCCGAGCGGGGCCGATCGATGAGCAGTTCTTC.

This clone was seen more than once but under ten times. The chain uses TRBV7-8 and TRBJ1-1, with D possibly TRBD1 on 6 matching bases. Germline CDR1 is SGHVS and CDR2 is FQNEAQ. The CDR3 consists of 17 residues. Trimming took off 3 bases at V and 3 bases at J, with 20 bases between the two ends. The CDR3 bases are TGTGCCAGCAGCTTGGGGGGGGCAGGGTTAAGGGACACTGAAGCTTTCTTT. Translation: CASSLGGAGLRDTEAFF.

This clone was picked up one time. The chain has TRBV7-6 and TRBJ2-2; TRBD1 agrees at 10 bases. With 1 base clipped from V and 3 bases from J, the junction kept 5 bases outside the gene matches. The CDR3 consists of 17 residues. The V gene's germline CDR1 is SGHVS and CDR2 FNYEAQ. The CDR3 coding sequence is TGTGCCAGCAGCTTAGACCCTGGGACAGGGGACACCGGGGAGCTGTTTTTT. It encodes CASSLDPGTGDTGELFF. Complete variable domain (other parts from reference TRBV7-6 and TRBJ2-2): GAGVSQSPRYKVTKRGQDVALRCDPISGHVSLYWYRQALGQGPEFLTYFNYEAQQDKSGLPNDRFSAERPEGSISTLTIQRTEQRDSAMYRCASSLDPGTGDTGELFFGEGSRLTVL.

V gene TRBV11-3 combines with J gene TRBJ2-1; D possibly corresponds to TRBD2 (5 bases). Trimming shortened V by 1 base and J by 5 bases, and 15 bases separated the two germline ends. CDR1 and CDR2 from the germline V gene are SGHNT and YENEEA. CDR3 length equals 16 residues. CDR3 protein: CASSLAWTGIDNEQFF. The CDR3, as DNA: TGTGCCAGCAGCTTAGCATGGACCGGGATAGACAATGAGCAGTTCTTC. The variable domain in full, with the rest retrieved from reference TRBV11-3 and TRBJ2-1, is EAGVVQSPRYKIIEKKQPVAFWCNPISGHNTLYWYLQNLGQGPELLIRYENEEAVDDSQLPKDRFSAERLKGVDSTLKIQPAELGDSAVYLCASSLAWTGIDNEQFFGPGTRLTVL.

V usage is TRBV27 and J usage is TRBJ1-1, with no clear D. Germline CDR1 is MNHEY and CDR2 is SMNVEV (reference sequence). This CDR3 comprises 12 residues. Trimming shortened V by 4 bases and J by 6 bases, and 9 bases separated the two germline ends. The CDR3 loop reads CASSSRFAEAFF. The DNA of the CDR3 is TGTGCCAGCAGTTCCCGGTTTGCTGAAGCTTTCTTT.

The chain joins TRBV28 to TRBJ1-4; 8 bases are a match to TRBD1. CDR3 length: 14 residues. V shed 5 bases, J shed 12 bases, and the junction held 11 bases outside the gene matches. CDR1 is MDHEN and CDR2 is SYDVKM in the germline V gene. As DNA, the CDR3 is TGTGCCAGCAGTCCTCTGGACAGGGAGGGGGAACTGTTTTTT. Translation gives CASSPLDREGELFF.

This chain's CDR3 is CASSPLGGVQETQYF. The CDR3 region has the DNA TGTGCCAGCTCACCACTCGGCGGGGTCCAAGAGACCCAGTACTTC. The rearrangement links TRBV18 to TRBJ2-5, with D perhaps TRBD2 (6 bases). Germline lookup yields CDR1 KGHSH and CDR2 LQKENI. Trimming left V 1 base short and J 1 base short, with 10 bases between. The CDR3 has 15 amino acids.

This chain connects TRBV30 to TRBJ2-2; D might be TRBD1 (6 bases). In germline, CDR1 is GTSNPN, CDR2 SVGIG (reference sequence). The CDR3 has 12 residues. Trimming stripped 4 bases from V and 6 bases from J, with 9 bases between. The DNA for the CDR3 is TGTGCCTGGACCAGGGGAGCCGGGGAGCTGTTTTTT. Translating gives CAWTRGAGELFF.

This clone was detected only a few times. The chain uses TRBV4-1 and TRBJ2-5; 8 bases line up with TRBD2. Germline V gene data show CDR1 as MGHRA and CDR2 as YSYEKL. The junction had 10 bases not matched to a gene; V was cut back by 7 bases and J by 3 bases. The CDR3 totals 15 residues. As DNA, the CDR3 is TGCGCCAGCAAATCTAGCGGGCGGGCCAAAGAGACCCAGTACTTC. Residues: CASKSSGRAKETQYF.